The 23 T cell receptor beta chains listed next were all sequenced from one sample in a study of CDR3 diversity in severe acne. TCRdb analysed the PCR reads with MiXCR anew, one entry per CDR3 protein. Here the sample spans over 90,000 distinct CDR3 sequences, roughly half being singletons. The specimen sequenced was blood. Source of these receptors: a male donor with acne.

This sequence joins TRBV14 and TRBJ1-4; D is unresolved. The CDR3 has 13 residues. V dropped 3 bases and J dropped 4 bases, with 6 bases sitting between them. Germline V gene data show CDR1 as SGHDN and CDR2 as FVKESK. The CDR3: CASSQFFNEKLFF. The DNA of the CDR3 is TGTGCCAGCAGCCAGTTCTTTAATGAAAAACTGTTTTTT.

About this clonotype: A junction end diverges from the germline sequence, so it may reflect a read error. The V and J genes are TRBV19 and TRBJ2-1; the D gene is possibly TRBD1 (6 bases). This CDR3 comprises 17 residues. Germline V gives CDR1 LNHDA, CDR2 SQIVND (reference sequence). CDR3 residues: CASSIDLGAISYSEQFF. The CDR3 DNA reads TGTGCCAGTAGTATAGACCTGGGGGCCATCTCCTACAGTGAGCAGTTCTTC.

DNA of the CDR3: TGTGCCAGCAGTGGTAGGGGACTAGCGGGAGCGGGGGGGGAGCTGTTTTTT. It is translated as CASSGRGLAGAGGELFF. This chain connects TRBV25-1 to TRBJ2-2, with 14 positions matching TRBD2. This CDR3 comprises 17 residues. Germline V CDR1 and CDR2: MGHDK, SYGVNS. V lost 4 bases to trimming and J lost 8 bases; unmatched junction nucleotides: 9.

In this sample, this clonotype turned up a few times. V is TRBV7-9 and J is TRBJ1-4; D might be TRBD1 (5 bases). Germline CDR1 SEHNR, CDR2 FQNEAQ (reference sequence). The CDR3 totals 14 residues. The V gene lost 1 base and the J gene lost 3 bases, with 6 bases spanning the gap. This CDR3 reads CASSLGGPNEKLFF. The CDR3 DNA follows: TGTGCCAGCAGCTTAGGGGGCCCTAATGAAAAACTGTTTTTT.

There are a few counts of this clonotype. The J gene is TRBJ2-6, the V gene TRBV4-3, with TRBD2 matching 10 bases. Germline values: CDR1 LGHNA, CDR2 YSLEER. The V gene end was trimmed by 0 bases and the J gene end by 2 bases; junction bases not matched to a gene: 4. The CDR3 totals 18 residues. This chain's CDR3 is CASSQEPSGSAGANVLTF. The CDR3 DNA reads as TGCGCCAGCAGCCAAGAGCCTAGCGGGAGTGCTGGGGCCAACGTCCTGACTTTC.

This clonotype appeared a few times. J is TRBJ1-2 and V is TRBV7-9, with a tentative D call TRBD1 (5 bases). V was clipped by 2 bases and J by 1 base, with 11 bases between them. Germline V gives CDR1 SEHNR, CDR2 FQNEAQ (reference sequence). This CDR3 comprises 15 residues. CDR3 in amino acids: CASSLQGDYNYGYTF. The CDR3 nucleotides read TGTGCCAGCAGCTTACAGGGCGACTATAACTATGGCTACACCTTC.

Of note for this clonotype: One end of the junction does not line up with germline, which may come from a read error. The J gene is TRBJ1-5, the V gene TRBV19, with 7 bases fitting TRBD1. The CDR3 length is 14 residues. Germline CDR1 and CDR2: LNHDA and SQIVND (reference sequence). The CDR3 here is CASSAGGSNQPQHF. For the CDR3, the DNA is TGTGCCAGTAGTGCAGGGGGAAGCAACCAGCCCCAGCATTTT.

This rearrangement joins TRBV7-9 to TRBJ2-5; 7 bases line up with TRBD2. The CDR3 has 15 residues. Losses at the gene ends were 1 base for V and 7 bases for J; bases not matched to a gene: 9. Looked up from germline, CDR1 is SEHNR and CDR2 is FQNEAQ (reference sequence). The CDR3 reads CASSLETGGRGTQYF. The CDR3, as DNA: TGTGCCAGCAGCTTAGAGACGGGAGGACGCGGGACCCAGTACTTC.

The chain employs TRBV3-1 and TRBJ2-1; 9 nucleotides align to TRBD2. CDR1 is LGHDT and CDR2 is YNNKEL in the germline V gene (reference sequence). The CDR3 runs to 14 residues. Trimming at V came to 6 bases and at J to 5 bases, leaving 5 bases not matched to a gene. Written as DNA, the CDR3 is TGTGCCAGCAGTCAGCGGGAGGCCCACAATGAGCAGTTCTTC. Translated, it gives CASSQREAHNEQFF.

This clonotype has more than one count but fewer than ten. This chain connects TRBV5-4 to TRBJ2-1, with 8 bases aligning to TRBD1. CDR3 length: 14 residues. The germline gives CDR1 SGHNT, CDR2 YYREEE (reference sequence). V shed 3 bases, J shed 3 bases, and the junction held 2 bases outside the gene matches. CDR3 DNA: TGTGCCAGCAGCTCTGGACAGGGCTACAATGAGCAGTTCTTC. Encoded protein: CASSSGQGYNEQFF.

The chain is built from TRBV20-1 and TRBJ2-5; 11 nucleotides match TRBD2. This CDR3 comprises 16 residues. CDR1 is DFQATT, CDR2 SNEGSKA, per germline (reference sequence). Unmatched junction bases numbered 8, after V lost 0 bases and J lost 5 bases. The CDR3 region has the DNA TGCAGTGCTAGAGATGTAACTAGCGGGAGCGGTGAGACCCAGTACTTC. This gives the protein CSARDVTSGSGETQYF.

The chain couples TRBV7-2 to TRBJ1-1, with D possibly TRBD1 on 5 matching bases. Germline loops: CDR1 SGHTA, CDR2 FQGNSA. CDR3 length: 11 residues. V lost 4 bases and J lost 8, with 8 bases in between. DNA of the CDR3: TGTGCCAGCAGCTCCGGGGGGGAAGCTTTCTTT. It codes for CASSSGGEAFF.

This clonotype was picked up a small number of times. The chain joins TRBV10-3 to TRBJ1-2; D is undetermined. CDR1 and CDR2 (germline): ENHRY, SYGVKD. Deletions cut 4 bases from V and 0 bases from J, with 3 bases between. The CDR3 consists of 12 residues. CDR3 in amino acids: CAISVANYGYTF. The CDR3 region has the DNA TGTGCCATCAGTGTCGCTAACTATGGCTACACCTTC.

Turning to this clonotype: Its ends do not fully match the called genes, so a read error is possible. The chain uses TRBV5-1 and TRBJ2-7; D unclear. CDR3 length equals 13 residues. Germline CDR1 reads SGHRS; CDR2 reads YFSETQ. The CDR3 region has the DNA TGCGCCGGCAGCTTAGTTGACGGCTACGAGCAGCACTTC. This encodes CAGSLVDGYEQHF. Full variable domain (rest looked up from reference TRBV5-1 and TRBJ2-7): KAGVTQTPRYLIKTRGQQVTLSCSPISGHRSVSWYQQTPGQGLQFLFEYFSETQRNKGNFPGRFSGRQFSNSRSEMNVSTLELGDSALYLCAGSLVDGYEQHFGPGTRLTVT.

The J gene is TRBJ2-1, the V gene TRBV3-1; D tentatively reads TRBD1 or TRBD2 (5 bases each). Looked up from germline, CDR1 is LGHDT and CDR2 is YNNKEL (reference sequence). The V end was cut by 1 base, the J end by 7 bases, with 17 bases between. This CDR3 has 16 residues. CDR3 in DNA: TGTGCCAGCAGCCAAGTTGGACTGAGGAAGGGGAATGAGCAGTTCTTC. As protein: CASSQVGLRKGNEQFF.

This chain joins TRBV6-1 and TRBJ1-5; no firm D call. The CDR3 extends over 15 amino acids. Germline V gene data show CDR1 as MNHNS and CDR2 as SASEGT. Trimming took off 4 bases at V and 3 bases at J, with 13 bases between the two ends. In DNA, the CDR3 is TGTGCCAGCAGTGCGCATCTCATTGACAATCAGCCCCAGCATTTT. This translates into CASSAHLIDNQPQHF.

The J gene is TRBJ1-1, the V gene TRBV19; a weak D match, TRBD1 (5 bases). This CDR3 spans 14 amino acids. The V and J ends lost 6 bases and 2 bases respectively, with 13 bases between them. Per germline, CDR1 LNHDA and CDR2 SQIVND (reference sequence). The chain's CDR3 is CASRTGPTNTEAFF. The CDR3 DNA reads as TGTGCCAGTAGGACGGGACCGACTAACACTGAAGCTTTCTTT.

This chain connects TRBV7-9 to TRBJ2-5; TRBD1 is a possible D gene (5 bases). Trimming took off 5 bases at V and 11 bases at J, with 24 bases between the two ends. This CDR3 has 15 residues. Germline assignment: CDR1 SEHNR and CDR2 FQNEAQ (reference sequence). Here the CDR3 reads CASSLPLDGALEQYF. In DNA form, the CDR3 reads TGTGCCAGCAGCCTTCCCCTTGATGGGGCTTTGGAGCAGTACTTC.

This clonotype was seen a few times. Here the CDR3 omits its conserved ending phenylalanine or tryptophan, so a read error is the likely source. The chain employs TRBV15 and TRBJ2-7; the D call may be TRBD1 or TRBD2 (5 bases each). The CDR3 has 15 amino acids. Trimming took 2 bases from V and 2 from J, leaving 13 bases between them. The germline gives CDR1 LNHNV, CDR2 YYDKDF (reference sequence). The CDR3 loop reads CATSRSGTRAYEQYS. The DNA for the CDR3 is TGTGCCACCAGCAGATCCGGGACCCGGGCCTACGAGCAGTACTCC.

This rearrangement joins TRBV10-1 to TRBJ1-2; D gene uncertain. The CDR3 is 14 residues long. Trimming shortened V by 8 bases and J by 4 bases, and 17 bases separated the two germline ends. Germline CDR1 is WNHNN and CDR2 is SYGVQD (reference sequence). CDR3 protein: CASPPIGPGYGYTF. The DNA for the CDR3 is TGCGCCAGCCCCCCAATTGGACCGGGCTATGGCTACACCTTC.

A note on this clonotype: A read error may explain this, as a much larger clone is one base away. J is TRBJ2-5 and V is TRBV12-3 or TRBV12-4; the D is unclear. This CDR3 has 14 residues. The V end lost 5 bases, the J end lost 4 bases, and 14 bases lay between the germline ends. CDR3 in DNA: TGTGCCAGCAGTCTCCTGGGTTTGGGAGAGACCCAGTACTTC. Translated: CASSLLGLGETQYF.

Only one count was recorded for this clonotype. The CDR3 nucleotides are TGTGCCAGCAGCCCACGCCTAGCGGGAGGGGGTGAGCAGTTCTTC. Translating gives CASSPRLAGGGEQFF. The J gene is TRBJ2-5, the V gene TRBV7-6, with 12 bases aligning to TRBD2. The DNA end is more similar to TRBJ2-1, so the J call may be wrong. CDR1 SGHVS and CDR2 FNYEAQ come from the germline V gene. The CDR3 is 15 residues long.

The rearrangement links TRBV7-3 to TRBJ2-5, with 9 nucleotides matching TRBD1. There are 15 residues in the CDR3. V shed 0 bases, J shed 5 bases, and the junction held 4 bases outside the gene matches. CDR1 and CDR2 (germline): SGHTA, FQGTGA. The CDR3 bases are TGTGCCAGCAGCTTAACGCACAGGGGGCCTGAGACCCAGTACTTC. This codes for CASSLTHRGPETQYF. The whole variable domain, remainder taken from reference TRBV7-3 and TRBJ2-5, is GAGVSQTPSNKVTEKGKYVELRCDPISGHTALYWYRQSLGQGPEFLIYFQGTGAADDSGLPNDRFFAVRPEGSVSTLKIQRTERGDSAVYLCASSLTHRGPETQYFGPGTRLLVL.